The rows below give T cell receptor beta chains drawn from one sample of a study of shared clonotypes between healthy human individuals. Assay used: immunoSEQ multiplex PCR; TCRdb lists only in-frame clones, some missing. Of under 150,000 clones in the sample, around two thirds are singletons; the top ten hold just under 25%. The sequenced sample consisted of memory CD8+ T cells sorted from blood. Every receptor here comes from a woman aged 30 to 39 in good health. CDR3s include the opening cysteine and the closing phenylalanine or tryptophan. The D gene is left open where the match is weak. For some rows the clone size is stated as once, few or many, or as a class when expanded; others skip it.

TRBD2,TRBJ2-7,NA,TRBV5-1,TGCGCCAGCAGCGCAACCAGGACTAGCGGGAGCTACGAGCAGTACTTC,CASSATRTSGSYEQYF
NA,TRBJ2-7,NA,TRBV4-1,TGCGCCAGCAGCCAAGTTGGGAGCGGACCCTACGAGCAGTACTTC,CASSQVGSGPYEQYF
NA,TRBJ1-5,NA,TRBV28,TGTGCCAGCAGCTTATGGGCAGACAATCAGCCCCAGCATTTT,CASSLWADNQPQHF
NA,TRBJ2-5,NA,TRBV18,TGTGCCAGCTCATACAGGTCCCAAGAGACCCAGTACTTC,CASSYRSQETQYF
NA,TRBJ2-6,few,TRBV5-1,TGCGCCAGCAGTCGCCAGGGAGTTTCTGGGGCCAACGTCCTGACTTTC,CASSRQGVSGANVLTF
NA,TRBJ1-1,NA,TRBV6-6,TGTGCCAGCAGTTACTCGGCTAACACTGAAGCTTTCTTT,CASSYSANTEAFF
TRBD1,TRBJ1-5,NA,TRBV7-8,TGTGCCAGCAGCTTAAGGGACAGCCGAGATCAGCCCCAGCATTTT,CASSLRDSRDQPQHF
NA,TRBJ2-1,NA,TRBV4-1,TGCGCCAGCAGCCAGAAGACTAGGATTGAGCAGTTCTTC,CASSQKTRIEQFF
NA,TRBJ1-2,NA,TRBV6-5,TGTGCCAGCAGTATCAGGGGATCCTATGGCTACACCTTC,CASSIRGSYGYTF
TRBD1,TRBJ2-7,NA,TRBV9,TGTGCCAGCAGCTTAGCAGGGGGCAGCGACGAGCAGTACTTC,CASSLAGGSDEQYF
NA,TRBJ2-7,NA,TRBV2,TGTGCCAGCAGGGACGGGGAACCCTACGAGCAGTACTTC,CASRDGEPYEQYF
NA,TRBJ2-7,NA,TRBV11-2,TGTGCCAGCAGCTCATACCTAGCGAGGGACTACGAGCAGTACTTC,CASSSYLARDYEQYF
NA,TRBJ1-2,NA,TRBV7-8,TGTGCCAGCAGCTCACGCGGGGGCCTTAACTATGGCTACACCTTC,CASSSRGGLNYGYTF
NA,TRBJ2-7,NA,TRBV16,TGTGCCAGCAGCCCACGGCAGGTGACCTACGAGCAGTACTTC,CASSPRQVTYEQYF
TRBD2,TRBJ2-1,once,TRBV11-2,TGTGCCAGCAGCTTACCAACCCGCTGGCGGGAGGGCTACAATGAGCAGTTCTTC,CASSLPTRWREGYNEQFF
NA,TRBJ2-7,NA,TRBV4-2,TGTGCCAGCAGCCAAGTACTCCCCGGGTACGAGCAGTACTTC,CASSQVLPGYEQYF
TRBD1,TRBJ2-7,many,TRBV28,TGTGCCAGCAGAGCCGGACAGGGGATTGGGACCCCCTACGAGCAGTACTTC,CASRAGQGIGTPYEQYF
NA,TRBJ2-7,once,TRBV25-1,TGTGCCAGCAGCCTTCAGATGTCCTACGAGCAGTACTTC,CASSLQMSYEQYF
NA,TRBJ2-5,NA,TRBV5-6,TGTGCCAGCAGCTTGTCTCGCCACCATCAAGAGACCCAGTACTTC,CASSLSRHHQETQYF
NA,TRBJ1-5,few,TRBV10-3,TGTGCCATCAGTGAGTCCAGTCAGCCCCAGCATTTT,CAISESSQPQHF
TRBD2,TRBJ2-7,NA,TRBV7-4,TGTGCCAGCAGCCCGGGACTAGCGGACGAGCAGTACTTC,CASSPGLADEQYF
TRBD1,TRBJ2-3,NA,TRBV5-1,TGCGCCAGCAGCTGGACAGGGTATGCAGATACGCAGTATTTT,CASSWTGYADTQYF
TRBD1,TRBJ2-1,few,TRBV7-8,TGTGCCAGCAGCTCACAGGGGTTAGGGCCCTACAATGAGCAGTTCTTC,CASSSQGLGPYNEQFF
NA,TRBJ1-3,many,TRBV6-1,TGTGCCAGCAGTGAGAGGGTGGCCGGAAACACCATATATTTT,CASSERVAGNTIYF
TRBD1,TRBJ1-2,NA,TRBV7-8,TGTGCCAGCAGCTTAGCAGGGGACAGGATGGGGCAAGGCTATGGCTACACCTTC,CASSLAGDRMGQGYGYTF
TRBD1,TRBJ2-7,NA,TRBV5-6,TGTGCCAGCAGCTTGTTCGGGACAGCTTACGAGCAGTACTTC,CASSLFGTAYEQYF
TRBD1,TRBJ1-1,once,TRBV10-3,TGTGCCACCCTACAGGGGACAGTGAACACTGAAGCTTTCTTT,CATLQGTVNTEAFF
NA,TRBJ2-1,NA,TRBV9,TGTGCCAGCAGCTCCCCCTACGGGATTAACAATGAGCAGTTCTTC,CASSSPYGINNEQFF
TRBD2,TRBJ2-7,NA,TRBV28,TGTGCCAGCAGACCTCCGGGACTAGCGGGAGAGTTTTTCTACGAGCAGTACTTC,CASRPPGLAGEFFYEQYF
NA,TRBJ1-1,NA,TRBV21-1,TGTGCCAGCAGCTCTCAGGGGGCCAACACTGAAGCTTTCTTT,CASSSQGANTEAFF
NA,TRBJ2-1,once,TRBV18,TGTGCCAGCTCACCAGGCGGGTCCAATGAGCAGTTCTTC,CASSPGGSNEQFF
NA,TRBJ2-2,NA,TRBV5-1,TGCGCCAGCAGCCTCCTTTCAGGGACGGGGGAGCTGTTTTTT,CASSLLSGTGELFF
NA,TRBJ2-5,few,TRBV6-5,TGTGCCAGCAGTTACTCGGAGCGGCCTCAAGAGACCCAGTACTTC,CASSYSERPQETQYF
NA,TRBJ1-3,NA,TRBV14,TGTGCCAGCAGCCTGACAGTTAAACGATTCTCTGGAAACACCATATATTTT,CASSLTVKRFSGNTIYF
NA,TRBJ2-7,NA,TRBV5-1,TGCGCCAGCAGCTTGGGGGGTGGCAGCGGCCTTTTCTACGAGCAGTACTTC,CASSLGGGSGLFYEQYF
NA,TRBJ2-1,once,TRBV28,TGTGCCAGCAATCGACAATACTCCTACAATGAGCAGTTCTTC,CASNRQYSYNEQFF
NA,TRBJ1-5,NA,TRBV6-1,TGTGCCAGCAGTGTCGAAGACTCTCATCAGCCCCAGCATTTT,CASSVEDSHQPQHF
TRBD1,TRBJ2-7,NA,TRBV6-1,TGTGCCATCGAGACAGGGCCCTACGAGCAGTACTTC,CAIETGPYEQYF
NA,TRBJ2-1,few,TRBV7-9,TGTGCCAGCAGTCCAAGGGGGGGAAGCTCCTACAATGAGCAGTTCTTC,CASSPRGGSSYNEQFF
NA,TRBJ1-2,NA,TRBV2,TGTGCCAGCACGGGTCGGTACAGAACTCTCGATGAATATGGCTACACCTTC,CASTGRYRTLDEYGYTF
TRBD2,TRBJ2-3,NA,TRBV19,TGTGCCAGCCAAAGGCGGGAGACCGATACGCAGTATTTT,CASQRRETDTQYF
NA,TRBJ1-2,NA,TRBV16,TGTGCCAGCAGCCCGGACAGAGATCCCTATGGCTACACCTTC,CASSPDRDPYGYTF
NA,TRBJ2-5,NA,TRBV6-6,TGTGCCAGCAACAACGGGGTGGAGCAGTACTTC,CASNNGVEQYF